The TCR beta chain under discussion was sequenced for a study of OX40 agonist ivuxolimab in advanced cancers. Turning to the study itself: Antecedent anti-PD-1, anti-PD-L1 or anti-CTLA-4 therapy was permissible, with over 35% having received some. A partial response was reached by three patients: one with hepatocellular carcinoma and two with cutaneous melanoma.

Notes on this clone: Its target is unknown.

Blood sampling took place at baseline, cycle 4 day 1, and cycle 7 day 1. Measured with immunoSEQ multiplex PCR; TCRdb has only the in-frame clones, and not every one. The sample yields 65,000 to 90,000 clones, 90% seen once. Study-level findings and limits: Some of the nonresponding patients also showed low levels of normalized T-cell clonal expansion.

The receptor's source is an adult with an advanced solid tumor such as melanoma, head and neck, liver or kidney cancer. The specimen was CD4+ or CD8+ T cells sorted from blood, collected in a trial of the OX40 agonist ivuxolimab.

Written as DNA, the CDR3 is TGTGCCAGCAGCTTGTATGCAGAAGAAGCTTTCTTT. Its protein product is CASSLYAEEAFF. The V gene is TRBV5-4, the J gene TRBJ1-1, with unresolved D. Germline loops: CDR1 SGHNT, CDR2 YYREEE (reference sequence). The CDR3 consists of 12 residues. V was pared by 1 base and J by 8 bases, with 9 bases between. Full variable domain (outside the CDR3, taken from reference TRBV5-4 and TRBJ1-1): ETGVTQSPTHLIKTRGQQVTLRCSSQSGHNTVSWYQQALGQGPQFIFQYYREEENGRGNFPPRFSGLQFPNYSSELNVNALELDDSALYLCASSLYAEEAFFGQGTRLTVV.